These T cell receptor beta chains were read from a single sample in a study of identical twins. TCRdb re-called the 5' RACE reads with MiXCR, one entry per CDR3 protein. The sample lists a few hundred thousand distinct CDR3 sequences; approximately 8.3% were seen once. These same records also appear under a second study, on yellow fever vaccine responses in identical twins.

Sequenced input: CD8+ T cells sorted from blood. The receptors were sampled from a woman under 30 in good health. CDR3s include the opening cysteine and the closing phenylalanine or tryptophan. The D gene is left open where the match is weak. Part of the rows lack a size; the others show once, few, many or a class for expanded clones.

size | J | D | V | CDR3 | DNA
. | TRBJ2-2 | TRBD1 | TRBV24-1 | CATSDSRTGWNTGELFF | TGTGCCACCAGTGATTCAAGGACAGGGTGGAACACCGGGGAGCTGTTTTTT
many | TRBJ2-1 | . | TRBV4-2 | CASSQDVERYNEQFF | TGTGCCAGCAGCCAAGATGTCGAACGATACAATGAGCAGTTCTTC
few | TRBJ2-6 | . | TRBV5-6 | CASRPLELANVLTF | TGTGCCAGCAGGCCATTGGAGTTAGCCAACGTCCTGACTTTC
. | TRBJ2-3 | TRBD1 | TRBV29-1 | CSVTGVRDTQYF | TGCAGCGTGACAGGGGTACGGGATACGCAGTATTTT
many | TRBJ1-1 | TRBD1 | TRBV27 | CASSLSQGALTEAFF | TGTGCCAGCAGTTTATCACAGGGGGCTTTAACTGAAGCTTTCTTT
few | TRBJ2-7 | TRBD1 | TRBV27 | CASSSYRGSSYEQYF | TGTGCCAGCAGTTCTTACAGGGGCTCGAGCTACGAGCAGTACTTC
many | TRBJ1-2 | . | TRBV27 | CASSAAGFSGYTF | TGTGCCAGCAGTGCCGCAGGGTTCAGTGGCTACACCTTC
few | TRBJ1-2 | . | TRBV29-1 | CSVPGEGYTF | TGCAGCGTTCCAGGCGAGGGCTACACCTTC
. | TRBJ2-3 | . | TRBV29-1 | CSVEGDVPDTQYF | TGCAGCGTTGAGGGGGACGTTCCAGATACGCAGTATTTT
many | TRBJ1-1 | . | TRBV9 | CASSVAGSRDTEAFF | TGTGCCAGCAGCGTAGCAGGGTCCCGTGACACTGAAGCTTTCTTT
many | TRBJ2-2 | . | TRBV6-1 | CASSQAVSGELFF | TGTGCCAGCAGTCAGGCGGTTTCCGGGGAGCTGTTTTTT
. | TRBJ2-2 | . | TRBV27 | CASRSPGTGELFF | TGTGCCAGTAGGAGCCCAGGCACCGGGGAGCTGTTTTTT
many | TRBJ2-7 | . | TRBV29-1 | CSVADFLGDEQYF | TGCAGCGTTGCTGACTTCCTGGGCGACGAGCAGTACTTC
many | TRBJ2-2 | . | TRBV29-1 | CSVETQVAGELFF | TGCAGCGTTGAAACGCAGGTGGCCGGGGAGCTGTTTTTT
. | TRBJ2-7 | . | TRBV4-1 | CASSQGPVSYEQYF | TGCGCCAGCAGCCAAGGGCCGGTCTCCTACGAGCAGTACTTC
. | TRBJ1-2 | . | TRBV12-3/TRBV12-4 | CASTGGYGYTF | TGTGCCAGCACCGGAGGCTATGGCTACACCTTC
many | TRBJ2-7 | TRBD1 | TRBV4-1 | CASSDGQGGYEQYF | TGCGCCAGCAGCGATGGACAGGGAGGCTACGAGCAGTACTTC
few | TRBJ2-2 | . | TRBV20-1 | CSARSTGAGELFF | TGCAGTGCTAGATCCACGGGTGCCGGGGAGCTGTTTTTT
few | TRBJ2-7 | . | TRBV6-1 | CASSELGASYEQYF | TGTGCCAGCAGTGAACTGGGGGCCTCCTACGAGCAGTACTTC
few | TRBJ2-7 | . | TRBV7-9 | CASSDRFKGSYEQYF | TGTGCCAGCAGCGATCGATTTAAGGGATCCTACGAGCAGTACTTC
few | TRBJ2-7 | . | TRBV28 | CASSWGRGGYEQYF | TGTGCCAGCAGTTGGGGACGAGGGGGCTACGAGCAGTACTTC
medium-sized | TRBJ2-3 | TRBD2 | TRBV4-2 | CASSQDLTSGGSSTDTQYF | TGTGCCAGCAGCCAAGATTTGACTAGCGGGGGTTCTAGCACAGATACGCAGTATTTT
. | TRBJ2-3 | . | TRBV11-2 | CASSLDGVMTDTQYF | TGTGCCAGCAGCTTAGATGGAGTAATGACAGATACGCAGTATTTT
. | TRBJ1-2 | . | TRBV29-1 | CSATSGKPYGYTF | TGCAGCGCCACATCCGGGAAGCCTTATGGCTACACCTTC
many | TRBJ2-1 | TRBD1 | TRBV3-1 | CASNSWGTGDHNEQFF | TGTGCCAGCAATTCCTGGGGGACAGGGGATCACAATGAGCAGTTCTTC
many | TRBJ2-5 | TRBD2 | TRBV28 | CASSYSGGGQETQYF | TGTGCCAGCAGTTATAGCGGGGGTGGTCAAGAGACCCAGTACTTC
few | TRBJ2-1 | . | TRBV7-9 | CASTVAGDNEQFF | TGTGCCAGCACAGTTGCAGGGGACAATGAGCAGTTCTTC
few | TRBJ2-1 | TRBD2 | TRBV15 | CATSPQRASGEQFF | TGTGCCACCAGCCCACAGAGGGCTAGCGGTGAGCAGTTCTTC
. | TRBJ2-7 | . | TRBV4-1 | CASSQDIGTGSSYEQYF | TGCGCCAGCAGCCAAGATATTGGGACCGGGAGCTCCTACGAGCAGTACTTC
few | TRBJ1-2 | TRBD1 | TRBV2 | CASPFPEIGGMTF | TGTGCCAGCCCCTTTCCTGAAATAGGGGGCATGACCTTC
few | TRBJ1-1 | TRBD1 | TRBV20-1 | CSAPITGTGDTEAFF | TGCAGTGCTCCAATTACCGGGACAGGGGACACTGAAGCTTTCTTT
many | TRBJ2-2 | . | TRBV6-2/TRBV6-3 | CASSYKDTGELFF | TGTGCCAGCAGTTACAAGGACACCGGGGAGCTGTTTTTT
. | TRBJ2-1 | TRBD2 | TRBV25-1 | CASSESAWGTSPHF | TGTGCCAGCAGTGAATCGGCCTGGGGGACTAGTCCCCACTTC
few | TRBJ1-1 | . | TRBV7-6 | CASSSPGGLRTEAFF | TGTGCCAGCAGCTCCCCGGGGGGGTTGAGAACTGAAGCTTTCTTT
. | TRBJ1-1 | . | TRBV30 | CAWSVLGEAFF | TGTGCCTGGAGTGTCCTGGGCGAAGCTTTCTTT
few | TRBJ2-7 | . | TRBV13 | CASSLGRADYEQYF | TGTGCCAGCAGCTTAGGCCGGGCAGACTATGAGCAGTACTTC
many | TRBJ2-7 | TRBD1 | TRBV29-1 | CSVRGQGANYEQYF | TGCAGCGTTCGAGGACAGGGGGCCAACTACGAGCAGTACTTC
many | TRBJ2-1 | . | TRBV12-3/TRBV12-4 | CASRKGSDQFF | TGTGCCAGCAGGAAAGGGTCTGACCAGTTCTTC
few | TRBJ1-1 | . | TRBV13 | CASSSTQGWSEAFF | TGTGCCAGCAGCTCCACACAGGGATGGTCTGAAGCTTTCTTT
. | TRBJ1-2 | . | TRBV19 | CASSPTTVSNYGYTF | TGTGCCAGTAGCCCCACGACAGTTTCTAACTATGGCTACACCTTC
. | TRBJ2-3 | . | TRBV20-1 | CSARDKEGASITDTQYF | TGCAGTGCTAGAGATAAGGAGGGAGCGAGTATCACAGATACGCAGTATTTT
few | TRBJ2-7 | TRBD1 | TRBV4-1 | CASSQDILQGGYEQYF | TGCGCCAGCAGCCAAGACATCCTACAGGGGGGCTACGAGCAGTACTTC
many | TRBJ1-1 | . | TRBV9 | CASSVATEAFF | TGTGCCAGCAGCGTAGCCACTGAAGCTTTCTTT
few | TRBJ1-5 | . | TRBV21-1 | CASSTTTGADSNQPQHF | TGTGCCAGCAGCACCACTACAGGGGCGGACAGCAATCAGCCCCAGCATTTT
. | TRBJ2-7 | . | TRBV12-3/TRBV12-4 | CASSLPAQDYEQYF | TGTGCCAGCAGTTTACCCGCTCAGGACTACGAGCAGTACTTC
many | TRBJ2-7 | . | TRBV21-1 | CASSVAQGLHYYEQYF | TGTGCCAGCAGCGTAGCTCAGGGACTCCATTATTACGAGCAGTACTTC
many | TRBJ1-1 | . | TRBV20-1 | CSVWGGNTEAFF | TGCAGTGTTTGGGGAGGGAACACTGAAGCTTTCTTT
few | TRBJ2-7 | . | TRBV15 | CATSRESSEQYF | TGTGCCACCAGCAGAGAATCGAGCGAGCAGTACTTC
. | TRBJ2-5 | . | TRBV11-3 | CASSLDSGQETQYF | TGTGCCAGCAGCTTAGATTCCGGGCAAGAGACCCAGTACTTC